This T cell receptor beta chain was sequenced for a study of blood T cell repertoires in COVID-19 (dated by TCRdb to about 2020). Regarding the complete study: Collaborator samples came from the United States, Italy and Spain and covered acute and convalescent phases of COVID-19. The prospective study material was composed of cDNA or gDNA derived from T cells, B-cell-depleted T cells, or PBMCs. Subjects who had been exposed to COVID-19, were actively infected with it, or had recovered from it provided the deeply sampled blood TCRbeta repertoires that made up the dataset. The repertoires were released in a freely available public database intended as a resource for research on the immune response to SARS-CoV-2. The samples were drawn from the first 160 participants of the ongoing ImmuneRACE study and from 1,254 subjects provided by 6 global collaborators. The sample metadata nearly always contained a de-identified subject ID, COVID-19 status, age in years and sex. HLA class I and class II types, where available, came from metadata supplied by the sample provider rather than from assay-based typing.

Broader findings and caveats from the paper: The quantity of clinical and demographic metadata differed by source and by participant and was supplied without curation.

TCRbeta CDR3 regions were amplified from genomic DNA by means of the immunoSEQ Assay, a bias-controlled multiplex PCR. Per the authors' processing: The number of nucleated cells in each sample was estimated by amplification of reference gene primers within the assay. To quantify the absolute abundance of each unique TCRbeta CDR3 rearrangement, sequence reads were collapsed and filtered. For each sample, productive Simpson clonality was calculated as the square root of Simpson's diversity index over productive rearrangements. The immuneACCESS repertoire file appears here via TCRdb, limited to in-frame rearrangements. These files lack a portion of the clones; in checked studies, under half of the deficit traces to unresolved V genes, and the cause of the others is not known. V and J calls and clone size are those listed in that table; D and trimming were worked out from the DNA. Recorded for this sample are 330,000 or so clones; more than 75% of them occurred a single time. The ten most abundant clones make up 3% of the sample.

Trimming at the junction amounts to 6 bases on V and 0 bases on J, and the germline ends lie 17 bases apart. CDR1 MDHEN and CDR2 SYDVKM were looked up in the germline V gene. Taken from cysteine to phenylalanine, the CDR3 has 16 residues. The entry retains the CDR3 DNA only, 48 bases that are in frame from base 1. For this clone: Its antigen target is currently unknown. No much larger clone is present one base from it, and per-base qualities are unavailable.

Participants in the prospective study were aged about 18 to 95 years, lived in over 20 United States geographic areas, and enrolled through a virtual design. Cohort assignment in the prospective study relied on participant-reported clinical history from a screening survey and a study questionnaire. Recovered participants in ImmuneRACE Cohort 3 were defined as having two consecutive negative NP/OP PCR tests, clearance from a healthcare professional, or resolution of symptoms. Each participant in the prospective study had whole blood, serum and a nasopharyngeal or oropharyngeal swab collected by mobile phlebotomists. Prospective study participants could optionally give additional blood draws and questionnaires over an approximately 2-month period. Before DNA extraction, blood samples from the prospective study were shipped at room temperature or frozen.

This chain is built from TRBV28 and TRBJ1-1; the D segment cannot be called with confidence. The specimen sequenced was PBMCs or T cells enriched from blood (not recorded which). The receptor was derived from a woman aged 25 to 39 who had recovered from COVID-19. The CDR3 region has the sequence CASSPLQTSMNTEAFF. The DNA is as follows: TGTGCCAGCAGCCCGCTCCAGACAAGTATGAACACTGAAGCTTTCTTT.